This TCR beta chain derives from a study of regulatory T cells in long-lasting Graves disease. Overall study findings and caveats: Persistent cases of Graves' showed reduced TCR diversity relative to newly diagnosed patients. Whereas new patients shared about 980 public clonotypes, persistent patients shared more, at 2,500 to 3,500.

The CDR3 is made up of 11 amino acids. The V end lost 6 bases, the J end lost 3 bases, and 9 bases lay between the germline ends. Germline CDR1 SQVTM, CDR2 ANQGSEA. In building TCR beta libraries, iRepertoire HTBI primers were used together with Arm-PCR of CDR3 regions. TCRdb re-called the multiplex PCR reads through MiXCR, storing one row per CDR3 protein. The sample lists approximately 400,000 distinct CDR3 sequences, 23% occurring once. This clonotype was recorded a few times. What it binds is unknown. Sample time point: persistent/refractory GD, antithyroid drugs over 5 years with positive TRAb. From RNA extracted from PBMCs, the TCR library was made. Clinicians diagnosed Graves' disease using American Thyroid Association guidelines. Patients were from an endocrinology department in Xi'an, China.

The sample here was peripheral blood mononuclear cells (PBMCs), taken when the disease was refractory, from a patient treated with antithyroid drugs. The rearrangement links TRBV29-1 to TRBJ2-7; a possible D gene is TRBD2 (6 bases). This sequence originates from a female donor with Graves disease. CDR3 sequence (DNA): TGCAGCGTGATTAGCGGCTACGAGCAGTACTTC. It encodes CSVISGYEQYF.